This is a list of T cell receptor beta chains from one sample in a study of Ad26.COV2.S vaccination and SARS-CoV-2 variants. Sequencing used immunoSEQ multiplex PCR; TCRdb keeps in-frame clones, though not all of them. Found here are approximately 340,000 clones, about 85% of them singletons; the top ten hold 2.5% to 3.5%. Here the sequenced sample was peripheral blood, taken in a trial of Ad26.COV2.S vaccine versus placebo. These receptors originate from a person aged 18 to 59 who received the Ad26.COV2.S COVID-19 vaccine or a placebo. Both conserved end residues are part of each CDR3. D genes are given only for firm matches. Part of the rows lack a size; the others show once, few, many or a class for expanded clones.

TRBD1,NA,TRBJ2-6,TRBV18,TGTGCCAGCTCCCCTTGGACAGGGGGCTCTGGGGCCAACGTCCTGACTTTC,CASSPWTGGSGANVLTF
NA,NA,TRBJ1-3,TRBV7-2,TGTGCCAGCAGCTCCGACGGGAGAAACACCATATATTTT,CASSSDGRNTIYF
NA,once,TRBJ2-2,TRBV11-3,TGTGCCAGCAGCTTAGATACAGACACGAACACCGGGGAGCTGTTTTTT,CASSLDTDTNTGELFF
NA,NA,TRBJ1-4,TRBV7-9,TGTGCCAGTAAATCGGGAACGGGTCCTAATGAAAAACTGTTTTTT,CASKSGTGPNEKLFF
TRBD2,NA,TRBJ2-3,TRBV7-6,TGTGCCAGCAGCTTAGTGAGCGGGGGGTACACAGATACGCAGTATTTT,CASSLVSGGYTDTQYF
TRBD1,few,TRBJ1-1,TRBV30,TGTGCCTGGAGTAACGGACAGGGTACTGAAGCTTTCTTT,CAWSNGQGTEAFF
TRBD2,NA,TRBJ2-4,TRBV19,TGTGCCAGTACTGCGGGGGTAGCCAAAAACATTCAGTACTTC,CASTAGVAKNIQYF
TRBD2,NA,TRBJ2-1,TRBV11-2,TGTGCCAGCAGCTTATATAGCGGGGGGGCTAGAAATGAGCAGTTCTTC,CASSLYSGGARNEQFF
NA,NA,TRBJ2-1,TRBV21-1,TGTGCCAGCAGCAAAGTGACGGGGGCGGTCGTAGATGAGCAGTTCTTC,CASSKVTGAVVDEQFF
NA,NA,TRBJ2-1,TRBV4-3,TGCGCCAGCAGCCAAGGGGCTGGGGACAATGAGCAGTTCTTC,CASSQGAGDNEQFF
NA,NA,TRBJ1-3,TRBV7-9,TGTGCCAGCAGCACAGCAAGGGACTCTGGAAACACCATATATTTT,CASSTARDSGNTIYF
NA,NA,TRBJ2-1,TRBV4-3,TGCGCCAGCAGCCAAGTTAATCAGGAGGACAATGAGCAGTTCTTC,CASSQVNQEDNEQFF
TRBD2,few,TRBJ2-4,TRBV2,TGTGCCAGCGGTCCGGGAGGGCCAGCCAAAAACATTCAGTACTTC,CASGPGGPAKNIQYF
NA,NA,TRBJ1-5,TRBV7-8,TGTGCCAGCAGCTTACGGGAGGGCAATCAGCCCCAGCATTTT,CASSLREGNQPQHF
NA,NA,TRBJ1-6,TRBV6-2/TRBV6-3,TGTGCCAGCAGTATACGGAAGTCACCCCTCCACTTT,CASSIRKSPLHF
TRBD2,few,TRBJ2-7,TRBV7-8,TGTGCCAGCAGCTTAGGGATAGCGGGAGGCTACGAGCAGTACTTC,CASSLGIAGGYEQYF
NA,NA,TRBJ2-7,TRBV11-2,TGTGCCAGCAGTATCGGACTGCGCTACGAGCAGTACTTC,CASSIGLRYEQYF
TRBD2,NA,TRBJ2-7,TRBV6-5,TGTGCCAGCAGTTACCAAGGGGCGGGAGGAAGGATCGAGCAGTACTTC,CASSYQGAGGRIEQYF
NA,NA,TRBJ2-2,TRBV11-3,TGTGCCAGCAGCCCAAAAGGGAAGGCGAACACCGGGGAGCTGTTTTTT,CASSPKGKANTGELFF
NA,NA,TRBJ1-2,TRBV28,TGTGCCAGCAGTGGAGGCTATGGCTACACCTTC,CASSGGYGYTF
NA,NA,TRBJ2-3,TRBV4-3,TGCGCCAGCAGCCAAGAAGGTAACGCACCGTATACGCAGTATTTT,CASSQEGNAPYTQYF
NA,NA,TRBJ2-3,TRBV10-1,TGCGCCAGCAGTGAGTCGACTTTAGGGGGCACAGATACGCAGTATTTT,CASSESTLGGTDTQYF
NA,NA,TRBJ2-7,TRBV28,TGTGCCAGCAGTTTTACCGGGTTCTTGAGCTCCTACGAGCAGTACTTC,CASSFTGFLSSYEQYF
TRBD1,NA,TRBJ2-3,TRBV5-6,TGTGCCAGCAGCCCCCGACAGGGTTCTACAGATACGCAGTATTTT,CASSPRQGSTDTQYF
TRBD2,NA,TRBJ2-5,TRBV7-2,TGTGCCAGCAGCTTCTCATTCTTAGCGGGGGGGTTGGTAGAGACCCAGTACTTC,CASSFSFLAGGLVETQYF
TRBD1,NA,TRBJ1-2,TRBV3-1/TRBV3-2,TGTGCCAGCAGCCAAGAAGGACAAGAATGGGACAGGAGAGGTGGCTACACCTTC,CASSQEGQEWDRRGGYTF
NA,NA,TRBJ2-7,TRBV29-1,TGCAGCGCTGGAGGAAGAGGTTACGAGCAGTACTTC,CSAGGRGYEQYF
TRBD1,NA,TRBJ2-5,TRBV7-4,TGTGCCAGCAGCTTAGAGGGACAGGGGGTTCGGGAGACCCAGTACTTC,CASSLEGQGVRETQYF
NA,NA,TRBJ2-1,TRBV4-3,TGCGCCAGCAGCCTCTACGCCAGGCGCTACAATGAGCAGTTCTTC,CASSLYARRYNEQFF
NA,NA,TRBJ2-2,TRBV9,TGTGCCAGCAGCCCCCGCCAGACGAACACCGGGGAGCTGTTTTTT,CASSPRQTNTGELFF
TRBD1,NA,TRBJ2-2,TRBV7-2,TGTGCCAGCAGCTTATTCGGGACAGGGTCATCCGGGGAGCTGTTTTTT,CASSLFGTGSSGELFF
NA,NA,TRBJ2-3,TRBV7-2,TGTGCCAGCAGCTCCCGACTAGAGGATACGCAGTATTTT,CASSSRLEDTQYF
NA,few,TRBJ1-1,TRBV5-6,TGTGCCAGCAGTTTTAACCTGAACACTGAAGCTTTCTTT,CASSFNLNTEAFF
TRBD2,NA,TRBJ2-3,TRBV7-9,TGTGCCAGCATGCGGTCGGGGGAGGGGACAGATACGCAGTATTTT,CASMRSGEGTDTQYF
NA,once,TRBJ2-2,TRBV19,TGTGCCAGTAGTACGTCTTTCGGGTCGAGGGGACCGAACACCGGGGAGCTGTTTTTT,CASSTSFGSRGPNTGELFF
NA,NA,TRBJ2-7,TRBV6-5,TGTGCCAGCGCCTCGCGGGAAATCTACGAGCAGTACTTC,CASASREIYEQYF
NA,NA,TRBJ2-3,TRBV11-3,TGTGCCAGCAGCCCCCGCAGGGGAGCAGATACGCAGTATTTT,CASSPRRGADTQYF
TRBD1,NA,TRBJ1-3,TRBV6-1,TGTGCCAGCAGTGATCGGTTCGGGGGACAGGGGTTCGGAAACACCATATATTTT,CASSDRFGGQGFGNTIYF
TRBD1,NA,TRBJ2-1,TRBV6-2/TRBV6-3,TGTGCCAGCAGTTACTCGTTCGGAAGGACAGGGGTTGGGAATGAGCAGTTCTTC,CASSYSFGRTGVGNEQFF
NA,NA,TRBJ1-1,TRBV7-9,TGTGCCAGCAGCTTCACCGGGACGGCGGCTGAAGCTTTCTTT,CASSFTGTAAEAFF
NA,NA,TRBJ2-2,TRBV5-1,TGCGCCACCGGATCCGGGACACTGTTAACCGGGGAGCTGTTTTTT,CATGSGTLLTGELFF
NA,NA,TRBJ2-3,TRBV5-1,TGCGCCAGCAGCTTGTTAGGGGGTCTAGATACGCAGTATTTT,CASSLLGGLDTQYF
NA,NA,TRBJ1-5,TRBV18,TGTGCCAGCTCACCACCGGAAAGCAGGGCTCAGCCCCAGCATTTT,CASSPPESRAQPQHF
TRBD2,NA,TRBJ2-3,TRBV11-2,TGTGCCAGCAGCCTCCCAACTAGCGGACCTGGGGCAGATACGCAGTATTTT,CASSLPTSGPGADTQYF
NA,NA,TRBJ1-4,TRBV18,TGTGCCAGCTCACCGTTACAGGCCGAGGGTAATGAAAAACTGTTTTTT,CASSPLQAEGNEKLFF
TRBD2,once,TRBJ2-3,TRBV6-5,TGTGCCAGCAGTTACTCCGGCGGGGGAGATACGCAGTATTTT,CASSYSGGGDTQYF
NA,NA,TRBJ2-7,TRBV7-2,TGTGCCAGCAGCCCGACAGTTAGCTCCTACGAGCAGTACTTC,CASSPTVSSYEQYF
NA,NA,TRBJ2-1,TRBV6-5,TGTGCCAGCAGTTACTCATCTAGCTCCTACAATGAGCAGTTCTTC,CASSYSSSSYNEQFF
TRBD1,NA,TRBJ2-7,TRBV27,TGTGCCAGCAGTCTCGGACAGGGTCGGTACGAGCAGTACTTC,CASSLGQGRYEQYF
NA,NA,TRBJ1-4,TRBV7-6,TGTGCCAGCACCTCTTACGGGGTTGGAAAACTGTTTTTT,CASTSYGVGKLFF
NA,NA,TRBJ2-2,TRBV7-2,TGTGCCAGCAGCTTATTGAGAGGGTCGAACACCGGGGAGCTGTTTTTT,CASSLLRGSNTGELFF
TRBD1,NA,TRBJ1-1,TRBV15,TGTGCCACCAGCAGAGGGGGACAGCAAAACACTGAAGCTTTCTTT,CATSRGGQQNTEAFF